This is a list of T cell receptor beta chains from one sample in a study of T cell repertoires in cytomegalovirus infection. A single record per CDR3 protein comes from TCRdb applying MiXCR to the reads. The repertoire holds more than 200,000 distinct CDR3 sequences, with over 8% as singletons. Sequencing was done on a sample of PBMCs. The receptors here all came from a human donor in good health (CMV status not recorded). Some clones in this sample may be carry-over from other donors' samples. Each CDR3 is given with its conserved first and last residue. Each record gives: J gene, V gene, clone size, D gene, CDR3 DNA, CDR3 protein. A D gene is named only where the DNA matches it firmly. A clone size is listed for some rows: how often the clone was seen (once, few, many), or a class if it is expanded.

J gene: TRBJ1-6; V gene: TRBV7-2; clone size: many; D gene: .; CDR3 DNA: TGTGCCAGCAGCAGGACAGTAAGCTCCTATAATTCACCCCTCCACTTT; CDR3 protein: CASSRTVSSYNSPLHF
J gene: TRBJ2-3; V gene: TRBV6-2/TRBV6-3; clone size: many; D gene: TRBD2; CDR3 DNA: TGTGCCAGCAACCAAGACCTCACGGGGGGGAGCGATACGCAGTATTTT; CDR3 protein: CASNQDLTGGSDTQYF
J gene: TRBJ1-5; V gene: TRBV6-2/TRBV6-3; clone size: many; D gene: .; CDR3 DNA: TGTGCCAGCACCACAGACGGAAGCAATCAGCCCCAGCATTTT; CDR3 protein: CASTTDGSNQPQHF
J gene: TRBJ2-5; V gene: TRBV7-2; clone size: many; D gene: .; CDR3 DNA: TGTGCCAGCAGCACCCGGGGGGCCGGGGGAGAGACCCAGTACTTC; CDR3 protein: CASSTRGAGGETQYF
J gene: TRBJ1-4; V gene: TRBV28; clone size: many; D gene: .; CDR3 DNA: TGTGCCAGCAGTTTATCGGGGGGCGGTGTAGGAAAACTGTTTTTT; CDR3 protein: CASSLSGGGVGKLFF
J gene: TRBJ2-3; V gene: TRBV20-1; clone size: many; D gene: TRBD2; CDR3 DNA: TGCAGTGCTAGAGCGGGTAGCGGGGGGTTTGAGGATACGCAGTATTTT; CDR3 protein: CSARAGSGGFEDTQYF
J gene: TRBJ1-4; V gene: TRBV7-2; clone size: many; D gene: TRBD1; CDR3 DNA: TGTGCCAGCAGCTTAGTAGCAGGGGGCTCTGAAAAACTGTTTTTT; CDR3 protein: CASSLVAGGSEKLFF
J gene: TRBJ2-1; V gene: TRBV5-8; clone size: .; D gene: .; CDR3 DNA: TGTGCCAGCAGCCCCACCCCCGGGGGCAATTCCTACAATGAGCAGTTCTTC; CDR3 protein: CASSPTPGGNSYNEQFF
J gene: TRBJ1-6; V gene: TRBV12-5; clone size: many; D gene: .; CDR3 DNA: TGTGCTAGTGGTTTCGACAGCTCGACCTCCTATAATTCACCCCTCCACTTT; CDR3 protein: CASGFDSSTSYNSPLHF
J gene: TRBJ2-3; V gene: TRBV20-1; clone size: many; D gene: TRBD2; CDR3 DNA: TGCAGTACTAGCGGGAGTGGGGAGGATACGCAGTATTTT; CDR3 protein: CSTSGSGEDTQYF
J gene: TRBJ2-1; V gene: TRBV11-2; clone size: many; D gene: .; CDR3 DNA: TGTGCCAGCAGCTTTCAACTAGCCTCCTCCTACAATGAGCAGTTCTTC; CDR3 protein: CASSFQLASSYNEQFF
J gene: TRBJ2-2; V gene: TRBV11-3; clone size: few; D gene: .; CDR3 DNA: TGTGCCAGCAGCTTAGATCGGGCCAGGGGACAGAACACCGGGGAGCTGTTTTTT; CDR3 protein: CASSLDRARGQNTGELFF
J gene: TRBJ2-5; V gene: TRBV7-2; clone size: many; D gene: .; CDR3 DNA: TGTGCCAGCAGCGTCCGGGGGGAGACCCAGTACTTC; CDR3 protein: CASSVRGETQYF
J gene: TRBJ1-1; V gene: TRBV20-1; clone size: .; D gene: .; CDR3 DNA: TGCAGTGCTAGAGATATGCCCAGTACTGAAGCTTTCTTT; CDR3 protein: CSARDMPSTEAFF